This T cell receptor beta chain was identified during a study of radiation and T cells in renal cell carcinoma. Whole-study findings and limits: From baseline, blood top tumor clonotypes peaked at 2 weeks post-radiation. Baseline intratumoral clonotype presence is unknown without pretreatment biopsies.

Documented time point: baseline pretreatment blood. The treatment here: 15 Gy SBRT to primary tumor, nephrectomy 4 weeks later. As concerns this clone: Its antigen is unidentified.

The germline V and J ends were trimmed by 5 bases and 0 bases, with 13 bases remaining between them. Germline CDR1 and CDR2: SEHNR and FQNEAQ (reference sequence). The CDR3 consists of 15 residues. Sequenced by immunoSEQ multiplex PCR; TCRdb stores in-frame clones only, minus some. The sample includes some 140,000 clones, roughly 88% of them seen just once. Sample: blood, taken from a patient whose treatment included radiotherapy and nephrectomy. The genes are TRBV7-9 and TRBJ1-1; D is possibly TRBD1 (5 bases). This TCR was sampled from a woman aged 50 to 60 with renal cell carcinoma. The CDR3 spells CASSAPTDMNTEAFF. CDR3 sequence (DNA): TGTGCCAGCAGCGCCCCGACGGACATGAACACTGAAGCTTTCTTT.